The next 9 T cell receptor beta chains were all read from a single sample in a study of siplizumab effects on memory and regulatory T cells. Sequencing was performed with immunoSEQ multiplex PCR; in TCRdb, only in-frame clones are kept and a portion is missing. Of tens of thousands of clones listed, around 97% were seen once; the top ten hold less than 1.1%. Material for sequencing was naive CD8+ T cells sorted from blood. These receptors all stem from a human donor in good health.

This clone has only one observation. This sequence joins TRBV6-6 and TRBJ2-3; possibly TRBD2 for D (6 bases). Trimming stripped 2 bases from V and 4 bases from J, with 10 bases between. Germline CDR1 reads MNHNY; CDR2 reads SVGAGI (reference sequence). CDR3 size: 14 residues. CDR3 DNA sequence: TGTGCCAGCAGTTACAGGGAGGCAGCAGATACGCAGTATTTT. The encoded protein is CASSYREAADTQYF.

The rearrangement joins TRBV13 to TRBJ2-1; D may match TRBD1 or TRBD2 (5 bases each). The CDR3 totals 13 residues. Germline lookup yields CDR1 PRHDT and CDR2 FYEKMQ (reference sequence). Deletions cut 0 bases from V and 9 bases from J, with 9 bases between. The CDR3 loop reads CASSLGLGVEQFF. Here the CDR3 DNA reads TGTGCCAGCAGCTTAGGACTAGGGGTTGAGCAGTTCTTC.

The gene calls are TRBV9 and TRBJ1-2; D remains unclear. V was pared by 3 bases and J by 5 bases, with 8 bases between. The CDR3 has 12 amino acids. Germline CDR1 and CDR2: SGDLS and YYNGEE. In nucleotides, the CDR3 is TGTGCCAGCAGCGATTTGTATTATGGCTACACCTTC. Its protein is CASSDLYYGYTF.

The rearrangement links TRBV28 to TRBJ2-7, with D unclear. The germline gives CDR1 MDHEN, CDR2 SYDVKM. The CDR3 loop spans 12 amino acids. V lost 5 bases to trimming and J lost 6 bases, with 11 bases between them. The CDR3 nucleotides are TGTGCCAGCAGTGAACAGCTGAGCGAGCAGTACTTC. Encoded protein: CASSEQLSEQYF.

The chain carries TRBV5-8 and TRBJ1-5; tentative D call: TRBD1 (5 bases). Germline V gives CDR1 SGHTS, CDR2 YDEGEE. This CDR3 region has 15 residues. Trimming shortened V by 3 bases and J by 3 bases, and 13 bases separated the two germline ends. The CDR3 bases are TGTGCCAGCAGCTCCGGGACTGTCAACAATCAGCCCCAGCATTTT. Its translation: CASSSGTVNNQPQHF. Variable domain in full (rest from reference TRBV5-8 and TRBJ1-5): EAGVTQSPTHLIKTRGQQATLRCSPISGHTSVYWYQQALGLGLQFLLWYDEGEERNRGNFPPRFSGRQFPNYSSELNVNALELEDSALYLCASSSGTVNNQPQHFGDGTRLSIL.

The V and J genes are TRBV5-1 and TRBJ2-7; 12 nucleotides align to TRBD1. CDR3 size: 16 residues. Per the germline V gene, CDR1 is SGHRS and CDR2 is YFSETQ. Trimming cost V 0 bases and J 6 bases; bases outside gene matches: 7. Written as DNA, the CDR3 is TGCGCCAGCAGCTTGGAGGGACAGGGGGCGGTAAGCGAGCAGTACTTC. Translating it yields CASSLEGQGAVSEQYF.

V is TRBV9 and J is TRBJ2-5; possible D gene TRBD2, 5 bases. TRBJ2-7 matches the DNA end more closely, so the J call is doubtful. The CDR3 loop spans 15 amino acids. Germline loops: CDR1 SGDLS, CDR2 YYNGEE. CDR3 in amino acids: CASSPGGLYSYEQYF. The CDR3 DNA reads as TGTGCCAGCAGCCCCGGAGGACTGTACTCCTACGAGCAGTACTTC.

The V and J genes are TRBV11-2 and TRBJ2-3; 11 bases agree with TRBD2. The CDR3 is 16 amino acids. Trimming took 7 bases from V and 0 from J; bases not matched to a gene: 6. Looked up from germline, CDR1 is SGHAT and CDR2 is FQNNGV. In nucleotides, the CDR3 is TGTGCCAGCACCAACTGGACTAGCGGGAGCACAGATACGCAGTATTTT. Protein: CASTNWTSGSTDTQYF.

This chain links TRBV6-1 with TRBJ2-1; D ambiguous. The CDR3 consists of 12 residues. In germline, CDR1 is MNHNS, CDR2 SASEGT. Deletions cut 6 bases from V and 10 bases from J, with 13 bases between. The CDR3 coding sequence is TGTGCCAGCAGACCTACTGGGTACGAGCAGTTCTTC. Amino acid sequence: CASRPTGYEQFF.